This TCR beta chain was sequenced in a study of CD4+ T cells in melanoma (dated by TCRdb to between 2021 and 2022). At the level of the whole study: Neoantigen-specific CD4+ T cells in human melanoma were what the study investigated.

CDR1 SGHNT and CDR2 YENEEA are derived from the germline V gene. The CDR3 spans 17 residues, from the cysteine through the phenylalanine. Only the CDR3 DNA stays, 51 bases, in frame from base 1. The germline V end is reduced by 5 bases and the J end by 0 bases; junction bases left unmatched: 5. The donors were people with melanoma. Note on this clone: The clone's antigen remains unknown. Base qualities are not at hand, and no much larger clone is one base apart.

What the work shows at the level of the full study, not this receptor alone: According to the report, neoantigen-specific CD4+ T cells in melanoma displayed diverse differentiation states. The report described a correlation between neoantigen-specific CD4+ T cells and the function of CD8+ T cells, macrophages and B cells.

The library relied on the immunoSEQ multiplex PCR assay. As stored in TCRdb, this immuneACCESS dataset retains in-frame rearrangements with V and J assigned. A fraction of the clones does not appear; measured against another copy, unresolved V genes explain less than half of the discrepancy, and the remainder lacks a known reason. A total of roughly 150,000 clones appear in this sample, 85% to 95% of them only once. The ten largest make up 1.5% to 1.7% of the sample. The sequence is built from TRBV11-3 and TRBJ2-3; 13 central bases correspond to TRBD2. The receptor's source is a human donor with melanoma. The DNA sequence follows: TGTGCCAGCAGCGTAGGACTAGCGGGGGCTAGCACAGATACGCAGTATTTT. This is translated as CASSVGLAGASTDTQYF. The full variable domain, completed from the reference TRBV11-3 and TRBJ2-3 proteins outside the CDR3, reads EAGVVQSPRYKIIEKKQPVAFWCNPISGHNTLYWYLQNLGQGPELLIRYENEEAVDDSQLPKDRFSAERLKGVDSTLKIQPAELGDSAVYLCASSVGLAGASTDTQYFGPGTRLTVL.